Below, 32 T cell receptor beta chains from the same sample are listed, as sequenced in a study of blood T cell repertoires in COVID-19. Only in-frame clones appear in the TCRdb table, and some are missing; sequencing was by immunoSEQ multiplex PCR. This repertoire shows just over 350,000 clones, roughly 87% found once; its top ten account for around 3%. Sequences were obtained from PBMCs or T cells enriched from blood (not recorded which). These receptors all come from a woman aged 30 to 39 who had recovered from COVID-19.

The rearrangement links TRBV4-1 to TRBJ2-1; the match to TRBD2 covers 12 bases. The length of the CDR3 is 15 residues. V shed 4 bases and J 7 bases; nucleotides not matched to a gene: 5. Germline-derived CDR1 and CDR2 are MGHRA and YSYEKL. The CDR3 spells CASSPTSGRYNEQFF. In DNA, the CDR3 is TGCGCCAGCAGCCCGACTAGCGGGAGATATAATGAGCAGTTCTTC.

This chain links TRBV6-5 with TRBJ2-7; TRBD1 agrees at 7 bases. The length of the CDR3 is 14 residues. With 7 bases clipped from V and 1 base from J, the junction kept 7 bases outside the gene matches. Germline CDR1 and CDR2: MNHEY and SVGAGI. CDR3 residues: CASILRDRSYEQYF. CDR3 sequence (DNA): TGTGCCAGCATCTTACGGGACAGATCCTACGAGCAGTACTTC.

For the CDR3, the DNA is TGTGCCTGGAGCGTCGCCGGGACAGGGGGATATGGCTACACCTTC. Translating gives CAWSVAGTGGYGYTF. This chain links TRBV30 with TRBJ1-2; TRBD1 matches 11 bases. V shed 3 bases and J 5 bases; nucleotides not matched to a gene: 8. The CDR3 runs to 15 residues. Germline V CDR1 and CDR2: GTSNPN, SVGIG (reference sequence).

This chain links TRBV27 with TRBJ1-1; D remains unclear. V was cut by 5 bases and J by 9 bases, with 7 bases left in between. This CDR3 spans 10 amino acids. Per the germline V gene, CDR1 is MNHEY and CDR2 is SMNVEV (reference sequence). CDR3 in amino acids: CASSGRQAFF. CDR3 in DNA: TGTGCCAGCAGTGGGAGGCAAGCTTTCTTT.

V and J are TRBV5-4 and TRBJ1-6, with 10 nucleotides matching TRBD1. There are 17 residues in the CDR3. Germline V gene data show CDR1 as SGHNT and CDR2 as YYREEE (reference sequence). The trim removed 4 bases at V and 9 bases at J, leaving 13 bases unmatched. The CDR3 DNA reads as TGTGCCAGCAGCCCCGGACAGGGGGGCCCCAGCGGTTCACCCCTCCACTTT. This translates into CASSPGQGGPSGSPLHF.

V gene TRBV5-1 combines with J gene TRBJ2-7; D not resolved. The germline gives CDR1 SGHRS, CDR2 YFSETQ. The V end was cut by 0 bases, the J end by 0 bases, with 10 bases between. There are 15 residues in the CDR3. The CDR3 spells CASSLAPPVSYEQYF. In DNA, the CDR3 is TGCGCCAGCAGCTTGGCCCCCCCTGTCTCCTACGAGCAGTACTTC.

The CDR3 sequence is CASSMAGAYTEAFF. Written as DNA, the CDR3 is TGTGCCAGTAGTATGGCGGGGGCATACACTGAAGCTTTCTTT. The chain couples TRBV19 to TRBJ1-1; tentatively, D is TRBD1 (6 bases). Trimming removed 3 bases from V and 3 bases from J, with 11 bases in between. Germline-derived CDR1 and CDR2 are LNHDA and SQIVND (reference sequence). This CDR3 spans 14 amino acids.

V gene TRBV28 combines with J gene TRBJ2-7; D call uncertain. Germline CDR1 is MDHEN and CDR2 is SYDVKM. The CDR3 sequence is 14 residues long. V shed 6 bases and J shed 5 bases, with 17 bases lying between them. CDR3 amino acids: CASRRVNPVHEQYF. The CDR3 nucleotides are TGTGCCAGCAGGCGAGTAAACCCTGTCCACGAGCAGTACTTC. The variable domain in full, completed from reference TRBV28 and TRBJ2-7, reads DVKVTQSSRYLVKRTGEKVFLECVQDMDHENMFWYRQDPGLGLRLIYFSYDVKMKEKGDIPEGYSVSREKKERFSLILESASTNQTSMYLCASRRVNPVHEQYFGPGTRLTVT.

The CDR3 DNA is TGTGCCAGCAGCTTATGGAGTAGCGGGGGCTCCTACAATGAGCAGTTCTTC. It is translated as CASSLWSSGGSYNEQFF. The rearrangement uses TRBV5-8 and TRBJ2-1; 9 nucleotides agree with TRBD2. Germline lookup yields CDR1 SGHTS and CDR2 YDEGEE. CDR3 length: 17 residues. After removal of 2 bases from V and 0 bases from J, the junction contained 6 bases not matched to a gene.

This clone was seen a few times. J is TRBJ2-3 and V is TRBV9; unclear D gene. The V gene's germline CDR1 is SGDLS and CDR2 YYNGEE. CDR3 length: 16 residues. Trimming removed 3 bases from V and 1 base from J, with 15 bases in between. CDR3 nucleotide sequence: TGTGCCAGCAGCGCGCGACATCTTACCGGCACAGATACGCAGTATTTT. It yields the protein CASSARHLTGTDTQYF.

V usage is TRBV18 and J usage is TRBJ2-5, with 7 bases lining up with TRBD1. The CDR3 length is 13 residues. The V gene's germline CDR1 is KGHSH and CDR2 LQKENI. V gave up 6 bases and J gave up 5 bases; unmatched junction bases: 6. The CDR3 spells CASSPTGVETQYF. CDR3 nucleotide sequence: TGTGCCAGCTCCCCCACAGGGGTGGAGACCCAGTACTTC.

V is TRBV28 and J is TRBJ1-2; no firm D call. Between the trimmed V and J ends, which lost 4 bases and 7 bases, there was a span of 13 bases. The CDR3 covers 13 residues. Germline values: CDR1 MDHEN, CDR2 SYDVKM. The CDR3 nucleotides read TGTGCCAGCAGTTACCTACGGTTTAGTGGCTACACCTTC. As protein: CASSYLRFSGYTF.

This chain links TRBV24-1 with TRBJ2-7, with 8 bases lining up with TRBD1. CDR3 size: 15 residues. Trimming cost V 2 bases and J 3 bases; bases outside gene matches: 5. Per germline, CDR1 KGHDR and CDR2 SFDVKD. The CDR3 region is CATSDSSGQVYEQYF. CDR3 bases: TGTGCCACCAGTGATTCTTCGGGACAGGTCTACGAGCAGTACTTC.

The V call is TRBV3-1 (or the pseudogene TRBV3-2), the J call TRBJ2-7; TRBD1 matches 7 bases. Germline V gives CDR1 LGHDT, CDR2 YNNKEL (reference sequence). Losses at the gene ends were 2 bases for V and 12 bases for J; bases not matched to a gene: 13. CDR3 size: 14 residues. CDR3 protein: CASSQHGTEVAPYF. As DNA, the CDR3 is TGTGCCAGCAGCCAACACGGGACAGAAGTGGCCCCGTACTTC.

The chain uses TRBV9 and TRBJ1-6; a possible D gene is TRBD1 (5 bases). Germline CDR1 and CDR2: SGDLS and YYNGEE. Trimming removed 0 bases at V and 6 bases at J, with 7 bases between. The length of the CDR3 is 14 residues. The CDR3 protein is CASSVVDSNSPLHF. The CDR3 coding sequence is TGTGCCAGCAGCGTAGTTGACAGTAATTCACCCCTCCACTTT.

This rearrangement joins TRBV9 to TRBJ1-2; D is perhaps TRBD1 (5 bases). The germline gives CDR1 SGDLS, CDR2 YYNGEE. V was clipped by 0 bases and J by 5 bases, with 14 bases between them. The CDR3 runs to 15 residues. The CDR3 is CASSVGSGGGYGYTF. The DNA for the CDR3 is TGTGCCAGCAGCGTAGGTTCGGGGGGAGGGTATGGCTACACCTTC.

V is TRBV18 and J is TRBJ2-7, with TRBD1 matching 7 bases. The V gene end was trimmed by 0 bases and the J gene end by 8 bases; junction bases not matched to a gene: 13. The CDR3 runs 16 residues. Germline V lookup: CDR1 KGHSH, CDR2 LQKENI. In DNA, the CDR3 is TGTGCCAGCTCACCACCCGACAGGGAAAGGGGCTATAAGCAGTACTTC. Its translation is CASSPPDRERGYKQYF.

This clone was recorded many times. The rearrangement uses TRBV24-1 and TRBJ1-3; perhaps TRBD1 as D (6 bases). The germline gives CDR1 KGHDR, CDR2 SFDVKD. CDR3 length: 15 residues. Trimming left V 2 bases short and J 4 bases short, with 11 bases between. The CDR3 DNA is TGTGCCACCAGTGATTACCGGACAGCCGGAAACACCATATATTTT. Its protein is CATSDYRTAGNTIYF.

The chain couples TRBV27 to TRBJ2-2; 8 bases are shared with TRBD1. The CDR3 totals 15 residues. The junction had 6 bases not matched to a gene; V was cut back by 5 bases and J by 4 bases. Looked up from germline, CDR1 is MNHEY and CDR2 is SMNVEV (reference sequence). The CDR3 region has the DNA TGTGCCAGCAGTCTACTACAGGGGGTCACCGGGGAGCTGTTTTTT. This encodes CASSLLQGVTGELFF.

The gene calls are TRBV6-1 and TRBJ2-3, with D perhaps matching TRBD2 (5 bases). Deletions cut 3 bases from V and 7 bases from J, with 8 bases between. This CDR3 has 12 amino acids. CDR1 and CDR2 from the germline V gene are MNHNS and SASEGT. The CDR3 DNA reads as TGTGCCAGCAGTGAGGACTTTAATACGCAGTATTTT. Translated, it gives CASSEDFNTQYF.

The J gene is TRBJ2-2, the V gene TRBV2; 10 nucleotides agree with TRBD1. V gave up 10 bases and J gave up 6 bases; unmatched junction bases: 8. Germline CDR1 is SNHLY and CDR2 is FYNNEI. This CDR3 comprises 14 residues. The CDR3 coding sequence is TGTGCCACGAGGGACAGGGGTATGCCCGGGGAGCTGTTTTTT. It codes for CATRDRGMPGELFF.

This CDR3 is CASSQSYSHTGELFF. The CDR3 DNA reads as TGCGCCAGCAGTCAATCGTACAGCCACACCGGGGAGCTGTTTTTT. The chain employs TRBV23-1 and TRBJ2-2; no clear D. TRBV23-1 is treated as an ORF (open reading frame) with a function not yet certain. The CDR3 is 15 residues long. V gave up 0 bases and J gave up 3 bases, with 8 bases separating them.

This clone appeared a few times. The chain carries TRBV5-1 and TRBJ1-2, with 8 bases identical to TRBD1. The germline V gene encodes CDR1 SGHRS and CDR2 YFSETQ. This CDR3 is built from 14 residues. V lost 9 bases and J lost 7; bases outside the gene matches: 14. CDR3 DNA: TGCGCCACCCGAATAGGACAGGGAACTCTTGGCTACACCTTC. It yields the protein CATRIGQGTLGYTF. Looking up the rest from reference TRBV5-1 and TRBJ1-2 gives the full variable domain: KAGVTQTPRYLIKTRGQQVTLSCSPISGHRSVSWYQQTPGQGLQFLFEYFSETQRNKGNFPGRFSGRQFSNSRSEMNVSTLELGDSALYLCATRIGQGTLGYTFGSGTRLTVV.

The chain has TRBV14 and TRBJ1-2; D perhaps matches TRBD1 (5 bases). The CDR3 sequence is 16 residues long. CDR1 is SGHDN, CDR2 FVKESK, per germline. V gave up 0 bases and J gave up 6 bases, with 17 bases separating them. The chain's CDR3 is CASSQDLWGDQNGYTF. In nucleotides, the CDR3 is TGTGCCAGCAGCCAAGATCTTTGGGGGGATCAGAATGGCTACACCTTC.

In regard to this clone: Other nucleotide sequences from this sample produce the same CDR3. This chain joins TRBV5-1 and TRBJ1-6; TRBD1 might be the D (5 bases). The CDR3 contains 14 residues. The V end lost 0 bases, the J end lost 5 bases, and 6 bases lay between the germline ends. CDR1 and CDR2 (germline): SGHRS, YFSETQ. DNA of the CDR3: TGCGCCAGCAGCTTGGGACAGAATAATTCACCCCTCCACTTT. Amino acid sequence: CASSLGQNNSPLHF.

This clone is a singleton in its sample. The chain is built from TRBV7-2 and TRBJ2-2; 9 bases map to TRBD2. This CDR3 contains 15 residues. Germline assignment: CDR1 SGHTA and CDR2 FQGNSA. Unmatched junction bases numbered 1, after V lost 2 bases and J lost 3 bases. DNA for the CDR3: TGTGCCAGCAGCTTAAGACTAGCGGACACCGGGGAGCTGTTTTTT. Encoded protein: CASSLRLADTGELFF. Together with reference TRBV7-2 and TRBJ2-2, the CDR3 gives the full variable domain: GAGVSQSPSNKVTEKGKDVELRCDPISGHTALYWYRQSLGQGLEFLIYFQGNSAPDKSGLPSDRFSAERTGGSVSTLTIQRTQQEDSAVYLCASSLRLADTGELFFGEGSRLTVL.

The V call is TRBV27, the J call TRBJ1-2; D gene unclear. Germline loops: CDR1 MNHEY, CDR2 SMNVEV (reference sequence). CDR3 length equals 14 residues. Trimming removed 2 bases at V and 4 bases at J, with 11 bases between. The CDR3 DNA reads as TGTGCCAGCAGTTTAGCTGGGCTCAGCTATGGCTACACCTTC. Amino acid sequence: CASSLAGLSYGYTF.

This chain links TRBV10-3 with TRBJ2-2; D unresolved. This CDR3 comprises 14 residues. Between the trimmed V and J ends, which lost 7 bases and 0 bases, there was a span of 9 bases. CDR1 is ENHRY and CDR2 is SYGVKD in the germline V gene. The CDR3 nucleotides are TGTGCCATCAAAGAGAATCCGAACACCGGGGAGCTGTTTTTT. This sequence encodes CAIKENPNTGELFF.

This CDR3 reads CASNSGHANSPLHF. CDR3 bases: TGTGCCAGTAATTCCGGACACGCCAATTCACCCCTCCACTTT. The genes are TRBV19 and TRBJ1-6; TRBD1 is a possible D gene (5 bases). CDR1 is LNHDA, CDR2 SQIVND, per germline (reference sequence). V dropped 7 bases and J dropped 7 bases, with 14 bases sitting between them. This CDR3 is built from 14 residues.

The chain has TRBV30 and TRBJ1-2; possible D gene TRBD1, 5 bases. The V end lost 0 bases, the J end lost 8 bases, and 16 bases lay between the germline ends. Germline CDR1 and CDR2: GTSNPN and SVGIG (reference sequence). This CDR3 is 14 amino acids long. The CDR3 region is CAWSVDSLGGGYTF. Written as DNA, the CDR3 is TGTGCCTGGAGTGTCGACAGCCTGGGAGGCGGCTACACCTTC.

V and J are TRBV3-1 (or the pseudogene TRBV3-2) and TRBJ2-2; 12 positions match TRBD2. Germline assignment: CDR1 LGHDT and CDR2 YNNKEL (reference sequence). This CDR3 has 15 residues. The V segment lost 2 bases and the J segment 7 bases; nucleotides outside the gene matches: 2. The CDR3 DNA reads TGTGCCAGCAGCCAAAGACTAGCGGGGGTCGGGGAGCTGTTTTTT. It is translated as CASSQRLAGVGELFF.

The DNA for the CDR3 is TGTGCCAGCAGCGTAGGGACTAGCGGCACCTACGAGCAGTACTTC. It codes for CASSVGTSGTYEQYF. The chain uses TRBV9 and TRBJ2-7, with 10 bases matching TRBD2. Germline V gene data show CDR1 as SGDLS and CDR2 as YYNGEE. This CDR3 spans 15 amino acids. V was pared by 0 bases and J by 2 bases, with 2 bases of the junction left unmatched.